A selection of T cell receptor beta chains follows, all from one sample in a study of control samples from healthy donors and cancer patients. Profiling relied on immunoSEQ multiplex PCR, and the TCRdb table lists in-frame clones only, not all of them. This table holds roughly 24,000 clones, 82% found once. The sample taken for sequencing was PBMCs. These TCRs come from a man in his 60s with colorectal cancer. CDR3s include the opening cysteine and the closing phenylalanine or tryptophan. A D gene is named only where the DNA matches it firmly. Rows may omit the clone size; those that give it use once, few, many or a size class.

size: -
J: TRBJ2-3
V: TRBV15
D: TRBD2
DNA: TGTGCCACCAGCAGCGGGGCCCTAGCGGCAACAGATACGCAGTATTTT
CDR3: CATSSGALAATDTQYF

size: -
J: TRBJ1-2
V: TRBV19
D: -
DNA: TGTGCCAGTAGTAGATCCCAGGGAGAAGGCTACACCTTC
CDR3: CASSRSQGEGYTF

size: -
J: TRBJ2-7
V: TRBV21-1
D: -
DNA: TGTGCCAGCAGCAAAGCGCTAGAGGGGGGACAGGGCCCCTACGAGCAGTACTTC
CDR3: CASSKALEGGQGPYEQYF

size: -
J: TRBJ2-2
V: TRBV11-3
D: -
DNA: TGTGCCAGCAGCTTAACAGCCCCCGGGACCGAGGATGCCGGGGAGCTGTTTTTT
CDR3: CASSLTAPGTEDAGELFF

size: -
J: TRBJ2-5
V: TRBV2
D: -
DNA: TGTGCCAGCAGTGTCTTCAGCTCACAAGAGACCCAGTACTTC
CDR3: CASSVFSSQETQYF

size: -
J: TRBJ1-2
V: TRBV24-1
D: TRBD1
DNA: TGTGCCACCAGTGACCGGACAGGGGGGTATGGCTACACCTTC
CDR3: CATSDRTGGYGYTF

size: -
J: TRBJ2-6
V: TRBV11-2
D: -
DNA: TGTGCCAGCGGGGGTGCTGGGGCCAACGTCCTGACTTTC
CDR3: CASGGAGANVLTF

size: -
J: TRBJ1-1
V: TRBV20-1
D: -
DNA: TGCAGTGCCCGAAAGAACACTGAAGCTTTCTTT
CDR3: CSARKNTEAFF

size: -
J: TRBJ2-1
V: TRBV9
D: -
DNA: TGTGCCAGCAGCCCCCGGCCCTCCAGGGATGAGCAGTTCTTC
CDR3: CASSPRPSRDEQFF

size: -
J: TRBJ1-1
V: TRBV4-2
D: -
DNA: TGTGCCAGCAGCCAAGGGCCGGGGACTGAAGCTTTCTTT
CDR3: CASSQGPGTEAFF

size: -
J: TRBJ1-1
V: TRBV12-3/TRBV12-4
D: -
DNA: TGTGCCAGCAGTTTGGAGGTGAACACTGAAGCTTTCTTT
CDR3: CASSLEVNTEAFF

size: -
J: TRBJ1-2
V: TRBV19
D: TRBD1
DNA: TGTGCCAGTAGTAAAGACAGGGGTGGCTACACCTTC
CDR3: CASSKDRGGYTF

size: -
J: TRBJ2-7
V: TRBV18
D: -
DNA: TGTGCCAGCTCACCGGTGGCGACCTCCTACGAGCAGTACTTC
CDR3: CASSPVATSYEQYF

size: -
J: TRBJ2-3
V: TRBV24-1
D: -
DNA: TGTGCCACCAGTGATCCGGCCCTGGGGACAGATACGCAGTATTTT
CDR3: CATSDPALGTDTQYF

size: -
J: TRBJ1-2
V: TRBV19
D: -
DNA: TGTGCCAGTACCAAAACGGGAAAAACTAACTATGGCTACACCTTC
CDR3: CASTKTGKTNYGYTF

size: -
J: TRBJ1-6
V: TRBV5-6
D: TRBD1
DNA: TGTGCCAGCAGTCCCAGGGGGCAATATAATTCACCCCTCCACTTT
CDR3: CASSPRGQYNSPLHF

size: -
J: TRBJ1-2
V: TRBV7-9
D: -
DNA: TGTGCCAGCAGCTTTGGGTTGTTCTATGGCTACACCTTC
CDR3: CASSFGLFYGYTF

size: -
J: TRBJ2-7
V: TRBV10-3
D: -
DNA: TGTGCCATCAGTGAGAGGACAGCGAGCTCCTACGAGCAGTACTTC
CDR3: CAISERTASSYEQYF

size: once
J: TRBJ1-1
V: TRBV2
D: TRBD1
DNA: TGTGCCAGCAGTGGATTTGAAGGGGGCAGGGGGCTGTTTTTGTGGGACACTGAAGCTTTCTTT
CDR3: CASSGFEGGRGLFLWDTEAFF

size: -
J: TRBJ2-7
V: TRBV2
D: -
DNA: TGTGCCAGCAATCTTTACCTTGGCCACGAGCAGTACTTC
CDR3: CASNLYLGHEQYF

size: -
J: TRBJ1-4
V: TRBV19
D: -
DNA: TGTGCCAGTAGTAATGGAGGGACAACTAATGAAAAACTGTTTTTT
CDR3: CASSNGGTTNEKLFF

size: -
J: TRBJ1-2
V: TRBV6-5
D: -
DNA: TGTGCCAGCAGACGGGACGCCGGCTTTGGAGGCTACACCTTC
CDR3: CASRRDAGFGGYTF

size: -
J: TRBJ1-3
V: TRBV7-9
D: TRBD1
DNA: TGTGCCAGCAGCCTGAGGGACAGGGGCTCTGGAAACACCATATATTTT
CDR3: CASSLRDRGSGNTIYF

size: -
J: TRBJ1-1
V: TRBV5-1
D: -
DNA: TGCGCCAGCAGCCCCCAGGGGAACGCTGAAGCTTTCTTT
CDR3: CASSPQGNAEAFF

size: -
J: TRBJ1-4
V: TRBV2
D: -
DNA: TGTGCCAGCAATCCTTACGGGATTAATGAAAAACTGTTTTTT
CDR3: CASNPYGINEKLFF